This T cell receptor beta chain is drawn from a study of T cell changes during pregnancy in multiple sclerosis. Sequencing used immunoSEQ multiplex PCR; TCRdb keeps in-frame clones, though not all of them. The sample lists about 73,000 clones; roughly 88% were seen once. Germline V gene sequence: CDR1 SGHNT, CDR2 YYREEE (reference sequence). The CDR3 is 14 residues long. V lost 1 base, J lost 4 bases, and 3 bases stayed unmatched. This clonotype was sampled from a female donor in good health, enrolled as a control in a pregnancy study. The sequenced sample was peripheral blood, obtained after pregnancy. The chain has TRBV5-4 and TRBJ1-1, with TRBD1 identical over 8 bases. The CDR3, as DNA: TGTGCCAGCAGCTTGCAGGGGGCGCCCACTGAAGCTTTCTTT. It encodes CASSLQGAPTEAFF.